This entry is about one T cell receptor (beta chain). Its antigen is still unknown. Method: immunoSEQ multiplex PCR; TCRdb's copy keeps in-frame clones and lacks some. The sample yields about 140,000 clones, 92% seen once. The entry originates in a study of T cell responses to AZD1222 COVID-19 vaccine. Between the trimmed V and J ends, which lost 4 bases and 5 bases, there was a span of 13 bases. Germline V gene data show CDR1 as SGHKS and CDR2 as YYEKEE (reference sequence). There are 14 residues in the CDR3. Study results and limitations: With two AZD1222 doses given, Spike-specific TCR breadth and depth both rose.

Sequencing used peripheral blood, obtained on day 0 of AZD1222 vaccination. This clonotype was sampled from an adult in good health. V gene TRBV5-5 combines with J gene TRBJ2-1; D is perhaps TRBD1 or TRBD2 (5 bases each). CDR3 amino acids: CASSPGRRNNEQFF. The CDR3 DNA follows: TGTGCCAGCAGCCCGGGGCGTCGAAACAATGAGCAGTTCTTC.